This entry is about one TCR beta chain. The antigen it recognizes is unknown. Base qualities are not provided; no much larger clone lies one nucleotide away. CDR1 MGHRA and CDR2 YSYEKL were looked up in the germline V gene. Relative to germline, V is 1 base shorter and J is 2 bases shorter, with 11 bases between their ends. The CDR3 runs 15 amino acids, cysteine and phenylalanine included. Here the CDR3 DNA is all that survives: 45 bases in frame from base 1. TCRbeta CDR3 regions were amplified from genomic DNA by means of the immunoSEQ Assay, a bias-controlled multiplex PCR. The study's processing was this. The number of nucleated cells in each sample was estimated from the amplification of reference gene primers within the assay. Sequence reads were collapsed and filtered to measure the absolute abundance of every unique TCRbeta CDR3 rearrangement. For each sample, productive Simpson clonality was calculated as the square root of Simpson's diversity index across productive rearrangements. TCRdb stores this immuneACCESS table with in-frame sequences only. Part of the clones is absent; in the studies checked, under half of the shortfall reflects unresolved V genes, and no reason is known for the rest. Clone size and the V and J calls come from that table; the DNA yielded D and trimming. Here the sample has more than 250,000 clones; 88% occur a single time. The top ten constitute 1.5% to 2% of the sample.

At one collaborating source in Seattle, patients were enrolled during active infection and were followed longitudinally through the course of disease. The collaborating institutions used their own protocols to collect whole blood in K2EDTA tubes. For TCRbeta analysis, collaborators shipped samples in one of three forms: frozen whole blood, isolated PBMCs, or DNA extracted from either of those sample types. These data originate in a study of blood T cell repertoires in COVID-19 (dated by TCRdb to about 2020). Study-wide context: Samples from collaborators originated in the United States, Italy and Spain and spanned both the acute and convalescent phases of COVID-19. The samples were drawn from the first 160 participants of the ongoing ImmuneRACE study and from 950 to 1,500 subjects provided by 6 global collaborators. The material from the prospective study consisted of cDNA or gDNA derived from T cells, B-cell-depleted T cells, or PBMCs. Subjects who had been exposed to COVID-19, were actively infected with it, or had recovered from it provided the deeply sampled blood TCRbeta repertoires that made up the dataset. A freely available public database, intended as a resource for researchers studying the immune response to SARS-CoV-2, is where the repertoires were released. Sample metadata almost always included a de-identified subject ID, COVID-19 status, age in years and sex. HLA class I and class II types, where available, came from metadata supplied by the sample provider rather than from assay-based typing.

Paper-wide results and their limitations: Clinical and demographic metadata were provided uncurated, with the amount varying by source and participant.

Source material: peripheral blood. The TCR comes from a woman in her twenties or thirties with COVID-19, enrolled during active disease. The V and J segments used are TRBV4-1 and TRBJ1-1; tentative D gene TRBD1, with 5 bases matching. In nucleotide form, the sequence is TGCGCCAGCAGCCAAGGATCGACAGTTAACACTGAAGCTTTCTTT. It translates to CASSQGSTVNTEAFF.